The 26 T cell receptor beta chains presented below share a single source sample, sequenced in a study of CD8+ T cells in alopecia areata. Extracted RNA was reverse transcribed, and the resulting cDNA served as sequencing template. Assay: immunoSEQ multiplex PCR; the TCRdb copy retains only in-frame clones and omits some. Altogether around 110,000 clones were found in the sample, and no singletons occur. What was sequenced was lesional skin. The receptors shown here come from a C3H/HeJ mouse with alopecia areata. Strain haplotype (MHC): H2-k.

A few counts support this clone. At residue 13, TCRdb's protein disagrees with the DNA translation; the protein shown here derives from the DNA. Gene and germline names: mouse. The CDR3 end falls 3 residues outside the read, so it is completed with the germline J gene. The chain carries TRBV19 and TRBJ1-6; tentatively, D is TRBD1 (6 bases). TRBJ1-6 is placed among ORFs of uncertain function. Germline V CDR1 and CDR2: FNHDT, SITEND (reference sequence). This CDR3 spans 16 amino acids. Deletions cut 2 bases from V and 7 bases from J, with 16 bases between. Here the CDR3 reads CASSIPGEGGNSPLYF. The sequenced CDR3 bases are TGTGCCAGCAGTATCCCGGGGGAAGGGGGAAATTCGCCC.

A note on this clone: The TCRdb protein fails to match the DNA translation at residue 12; the protein reported here was translated from the DNA. The gene names given are mouse names. The CDR3 end lies 3 residues beyond the end of the read and is filled in from the germline J gene. The chain has TRBV13-2 and TRBJ1-6, with 7 positions matching TRBD1. TRBJ1-6 is filed as an ORF, its function uncertain. V was pared by 3 bases and J by 3 bases, with 3 bases of the junction left unmatched. The CDR3 consists of 15 residues. Germline CDR1 and CDR2: NNHNN and SYGAGS (reference sequence). The chain's CDR3 is CASGGGQNYNSPLYF. The DNA read from the CDR3 is TGTGCCAGCGGTGGGGGACAGAACTATAATTCGCCC.

As to this clone: Any gene name here is a mouse gene name. CDR3: CASSGGGVSAETLYF. The part of the CDR3 DNA that was read is TGTGCCAGCAGTGGGGGAGGGGTGAGTGCAGAA. This chain links TRBV13-3 with TRBJ2-3; TRBD1 might be the D (5 bases). The sequenced fragment ends 4 residues before the CDR3 boundary, so the rest is inferred from the germline J gene. CDR3 length: 15 residues. Germline CDR1 NNHDY, CDR2 SYVADS. Trimming took 3 bases from V and 0 from J, leaving 11 bases between them.

Comment on this clone: Genes and germline are mouse. The missing CDR3 end, 4 residues past where the read stops, is filled in from the germline J gene. This specimen includes other DNA sequences encoding the same CDR3. J is TRBJ1-4 and V is TRBV19, with 10 bases that match TRBD1. CDR1 and CDR2 (germline): FNHDT, SITEND (reference sequence). This CDR3 region has 14 residues. Partial CDR3 DNA: TGTGCCAGCAGTCGACAGGGGGCGGGCGAA. It translates to CASSRQGAGE. The entire CDR3 sequence reads CASSRQGAGERLFF.

This clone turned up a few times. Gene and germline names: mouse. The read terminates 4 residues ahead of where the CDR3 ends, so the germline J gene completes it. The V and J genes are TRBV13-3 and TRBJ2-4, with D tentatively TRBD1 (6 bases). V lost 2 bases to trimming and J lost 1 base, with 11 bases between them. This CDR3 region has 15 residues. CDR1 is NNHDY and CDR2 is SYVADS in the germline V gene. CDR3 protein: CASSEQGTGQNTLYF. Incomplete CDR3 DNA: TGTGCCAGCAGTGAGCAGGGGACGGGTCAAAAC.

This clone showed up just a few times. Genes here carry mouse names. CDR3 sequence: CASSPDWGISAETLYF. The CDR3 DNA, read in part, is TGTGCCAGCAGCCCCGACTGGGGGATTAGTGCAGAA. The rearrangement links TRBV14 to TRBJ2-3; TRBD2 matches 9 bases. The sequence runs out 4 residues before the end of the CDR3; the remainder is reconstructed from the germline J gene. The CDR3 extends over 16 amino acids. Germline values: CDR1 SGHDT, CDR2 FRDEAV. The trim removed 5 bases at V and 0 bases at J, leaving 7 bases unmatched.

About this clone itself: The gene names here belong to mouse. Incomplete CDR3 DNA: TGTGCCAGCAGCCACAGACTGGGGGGGTTTGCT. Protein: CASSHRLGGFA. From start to end, the CDR3 is CASSHRLGGFAEQFF. The V gene is TRBV5, the J gene TRBJ2-1; the match to TRBD2 covers 11 bases. From the germline J gene comes the end of the CDR3, since the read stops 4 residues before it. Germline loops: CDR1 LGHNA, CDR2 YNLKQL (reference sequence). V lost 3 bases, J lost 6 bases, and 4 bases stayed unmatched. This CDR3 comprises 15 residues.

This clone was observed a few times. Gene names are the mouse ones. The DNA read from the CDR3 is TGTGCCAGCAGTCCTACAGGGGGAGACTCC. Translating gives CASSPTGGDS. The full CDR3 protein reads CASSPTGGDSDYTF. V and J are TRBV19 and TRBJ1-2, with TRBD1 matching 8 bases. The read halts 4 residues ahead of the CDR3 end, with the missing end drawn from the germline J gene. The CDR3 totals 14 residues. V dropped 4 bases and J dropped 3; count of bases not matched to a gene: 5. Germline-derived CDR1 and CDR2 are FNHDT and SITEND (reference sequence).

This clone showed up just a few times. The gene symbols are mouse symbols. The read terminates 4 residues before the CDR3 end, so the remaining end is supplied by the germline J gene. The V and J genes are TRBV13-1 and TRBJ2-7, with 11 bases identical to TRBD2. This CDR3 region has 15 residues. V lost 2 bases to trimming and J lost 3 bases; unmatched junction nucleotides: 4. Germline CDR1 is NSHNY and CDR2 is SYGAGN. CDR3 DNA, as far as it was read: TGTGCCAGCAGTGAACGACTGGGGGGGGTCTAT. This codes for CASSERLGGVY. The whole CDR3 sequence is CASSERLGGVYEQYF.

In the case of this clone: Gene names denote mouse genes. Sequencing ends 4 residues short of the CDR3 end; the germline J gene provides the rest. The chain recombines TRBV14 with TRBJ1-1, with D tentatively TRBD1 (5 bases). The length of the CDR3 is 14 residues. The V gene lost 1 base and the J gene lost 0 bases, with 7 bases spanning the gap. The V gene's germline CDR1 is SGHDT and CDR2 FRDEAV. Here the CDR3 reads CASSFRQTNTEVFF. Incomplete CDR3 DNA: TGTGCCAGCAGTTTCCGACAGACAAACACA.

This clone appeared many times. All gene names here are mouse names. The read terminates 4 residues before the CDR3 end, so the remaining end is supplied by the germline J gene. The chain joins TRBV13-3 to TRBJ2-4, with D perhaps TRBD2 (6 bases). V lost 6 bases, J lost 3 bases, and 11 bases lay in between. The germline gives CDR1 NNHDY, CDR2 SYVADS. The CDR3 sequence is 13 residues long. This chain's CDR3 is CASNPGLQNTLYF. The sequenced part of the CDR3 DNA is TGTGCCAGCAATCCGGGACTCCAAAAC.

This clone was recorded many times. Germline and genes here are mouse. The CDR3 end lies 4 residues beyond the end of the read and is filled in from the germline J gene. The genes are TRBV13-3 and TRBJ2-1; 11 bases are a match to TRBD2. The CDR3 totals 15 residues. V shed 6 bases, J shed 1 base, and the junction held 3 bases outside the gene matches. Germline lookup yields CDR1 NNHDY and CDR2 SYVADS. The CDR3 bases that were read are TGTGCCAGCACCGACTGGGGGGGGAACTATGCT. As protein: CASTDWGGNYA. The entire CDR3 is CASTDWGGNYAEQFF.

This clone was seen a few times. Here the gene names and germline are mouse. The read falls 4 residues short of the CDR3 end, and the missing part is taken from the germline J gene. The rearrangement joins TRBV13-1 to TRBJ2-7, with D possibly matching TRBD2 (5 bases). The germline gives CDR1 NSHNY, CDR2 SYGAGN. The CDR3 spans 14 residues. Trimming took 0 bases from V and 3 from J, leaving 10 bases between them. This chain's CDR3 is CASSDGGWVYEQYF. CDR3 DNA, as far as it was read: TGTGCCAGCAGTGATGGAGGCTGGGTCTAT.

Comment on this clone: Any gene name here is a mouse gene name. The missing CDR3 end, 4 residues past where the read stops, is filled in from the germline J gene. The rearrangement links TRBV13-3 to TRBJ2-2, with 8 bases lining up with TRBD1. Germline CDR1 and CDR2: NNHDY and SYVADS. The CDR3 has 14 amino acids. V lost 7 bases and J lost 3; bases outside the gene matches: 5. The CDR3 sequence is CASASTGDTGQLYF. The sequenced CDR3 bases are TGTGCCAGCGCCTCGACAGGGGACACCGGG.

With respect to this clone: Gene names follow the mouse nomenclature. The read falls 4 residues short of the CDR3 end, and the missing part is taken from the germline J gene. The genes are TRBV13-1 and TRBJ2-7; D is uncertain. Per the germline V gene, CDR1 is NSHNY and CDR2 is SYGAGN. The CDR3 covers 11 residues. CDR3 bases read: TGTGCCAGCAGTGGTCAATAT. Translation gives CASSGQY. The complete CDR3 reads CASSGQYEQYF.

This clone was picked up many times. Mouse gene names apply. The CDR3 goes on 4 residues after the read ends, and that part is filled in from the germline J gene. The chain has TRBV13-3 and TRBJ2-1, with 14 bases that match TRBD2. The germline gives CDR1 NNHDY, CDR2 SYVADS. This CDR3 has 15 amino acids. CDR3: CASSDPGLGGPEQFF. The DNA read from the CDR3 is TGTGCCAGCAGTGATCCGGGACTGGGGGGGCCT.

In its sample, this clone was seen a few times. Mouse germline and gene names are used. The read terminates 4 residues ahead of where the CDR3 ends, so the germline J gene completes it. The rearrangement links TRBV13-3 to TRBJ1-4, with TRBD1 matching over 7 bases. Germline CDR1 NNHDY, CDR2 SYVADS. The CDR3 runs to 13 residues. The V gene end was trimmed by 6 bases and the J gene end by 6 bases; junction bases not matched to a gene: 5. CDR3 DNA (partial): TGTGCCAGCAAGACAGGGAGAGACGAA. This gives the protein CASKTGRDE. The CDR3, in full, reads CASKTGRDERLFF.

This clone was observed a few times. Mouse germline and gene names are used. Read sequence stops 4 residues before the CDR3 end, and the germline J gene provides the missing end. The chain links TRBV31 to TRBJ2-1; no reliable D call. Looked up from germline, CDR1 is GKSSPN and CDR2 is SITVG. The V end was cut by 2 bases, the J end by 0 bases, with 5 bases between. The CDR3 contains 13 residues. The CDR3 sequence is CAWSNYNYAEQFF. The sequenced part of the CDR3 DNA is TGTGCCTGGAGTAACTATAACTATGCT.

This clone was seen more than once but under ten times. Genes and germline come from the mouse. The read terminates 4 residues ahead of where the CDR3 ends, so the germline J gene completes it. The chain links TRBV13-3 to TRBJ2-4; possible D gene TRBD2, 6 bases. Germline CDR1 is NNHDY and CDR2 is SYVADS. Trimming pared 2 bases from V and 0 bases from J, leaving 10 bases between. This CDR3 has 15 amino acids. Partial CDR3 DNA: TGTGCCAGCAGTGAGGGTCTGGGGAGTCAAAAC. Protein: CASSEGLGSQN. The entire CDR3 protein reads CASSEGLGSQNTLYF. Using reference TRBV13-3 and TRBJ2-4 for the parts outside the CDR3, the full variable domain is EAAVTQSPRSKVAVTGGKVTLSCHQTNNHDYMYWYRQDTGHGLRLIHYSYVADSTEKGDIPDGYKASRPSQENFSLILELASLSQTAVYFCASSEGLGSQNTLYFGAGTRLSVL.

This clone was seen a few times. Each gene name is a mouse one. The CDR3 end lies 4 residues beyond the end of the read and is filled in from the germline J gene. The J gene is TRBJ2-5, the V gene TRBV13-3, with TRBD1 matching 7 bases. Germline values: CDR1 NNHDY, CDR2 SYVADS. V was pared by 3 bases and J by 3 bases, with 4 bases of the junction left unmatched. The CDR3 sequence is 14 residues long. The CDR3 loop is CASSVRTGQDTQYF. The CDR3 DNA, read in part, is TGTGCCAGCAGTGTGCGGACAGGTCAAGAC.

This clone was detected ten times or more. Each gene name is a mouse one. The read gets to within 4 residues of the CDR3 end, and the germline J gene fills in the rest. The chain joins TRBV13-3 to TRBJ2-1; no definite D call. Germline-derived CDR1 and CDR2 are NNHDY and SYVADS. The length of the CDR3 is 15 residues. V was clipped by 3 bases and J by 0 bases, with 10 bases between them. The CDR3 is CASSAPETNYAEQFF. The part of the CDR3 DNA that was read is TGTGCCAGCAGTGCTCCAGAAACTAACTATGCT.

This clone has just a few counts. The genes are named according to mouse. CDR3 bases read: TGTGCCTGGAGTCGGGGACTGGGGGCTGAA. Its protein is CAWSRGLGAE. The entire CDR3 protein reads CAWSRGLGAEEVFF. This sequence joins TRBV31 and TRBJ1-1, with TRBD1 as a possible D gene (6 bases). The CDR3 end falls 4 residues outside the read, so it is completed with the germline J gene. In germline, CDR1 is GKSSPN, CDR2 SITVG. CDR3 length equals 14 residues.

Worth noting for this clone: Mouse gene names and germline throughout. The CDR3 end falls 4 residues outside the read, so it is completed with the germline J gene. The chain recombines TRBV13-3 with TRBJ1-4; perhaps TRBD1 as D (5 bases). The germline CDR1 and CDR2 sequences are NNHDY and SYVADS. The CDR3 contains 14 residues. Trimming pared 2 bases from V and 6 bases from J, leaving 11 bases between. The CDR3 protein is CASSDRVGDERLFF. The DNA read from the CDR3 is TGTGCCAGCAGTGACAGGGTAGGAGACGAA.

Only a few counts were recorded for this clone. The listed genes are named as in mouse. The read terminates 4 residues before the CDR3 end, so the remaining end is supplied by the germline J gene. The chain has TRBV13-2 and TRBJ2-2; no firm D call. The germline V gene encodes CDR1 NNHNN and CDR2 SYGAGS (reference sequence). Trimming removed 3 bases at V and 4 bases at J, with 7 bases between. The CDR3 has 13 amino acids. CDR3: CASGVQSTGQLYF. The sequenced part of the CDR3 DNA is TGTGCCAGCGGTGTACAGAGCACCGGG.

This clone has only a few counts. Gene and germline names: mouse. The read ends 4 residues before the CDR3 terminus; that terminus is restored from the germline J gene. The chain joins TRBV13-1 to TRBJ2-1; 8 bases fit TRBD2. The V and J ends lost 0 bases and 0 bases, in that order; junction bases with no gene match: 2. Germline V gene sequence: CDR1 NSHNY, CDR2 SYGAGN. The CDR3 is 16 amino acids. CDR3 protein: CASSDETGDNYAEQFF. The CDR3 DNA, read in part, is TGTGCCAGCAGTGATGAGACTGGGGATAACTATGCT.

Of note for this clone: The listed genes are named as in mouse. The observed sequence ends 4 residues before the CDR3 terminus, with the missing tail filled in from the germline J gene. The rearrangement links TRBV12-2 to TRBJ2-7, with 7 bases identical to TRBD2. CDR1 is SGHLS, CDR2 HYDKME, per germline. The J segment lost 3 bases and the V segment lost 0 bases, leaving 10 bases of the junction unmatched. The CDR3 is 16 residues long. This CDR3 reads CASSLESSWGFYEQYF. CDR3 bases read: TGTGCCAGCTCTCTCGAATCGTCCTGGGGGTTCTAT.